This TCR beta chain was identified in a study of cytomegalovirus exposure and HLA in healthy donors. Study outcomes and limitations: In vitro experiments confirmed that a few CMV-associated chains were specific for CMV antigens. The authors reported that TCR beta sequences could predict HLA-A and HLA-B alleles. These predictions were accurate for most subjects in the first cohort.

The primer mix had 60 Vbeta and 13 Jbeta primers. Produced via immunoSEQ multiplex PCR; TCRdb's table is partial and in-frame only. Of under 250,000 clones in the sample, about 72% are singletons; the top ten hold 3.5% to 4%. Regarding this clone: Its specificity is unknown. Other DNA sequences in the same sample also yield this CDR3.

This sequence originates from a male donor in good health and CMV-seronegative. Sample: PBMCs.

CDR3: CAWSPGQGYEQYF. In DNA form, the CDR3 reads TGTGCCTGGAGTCCAGGACAGGGCTACGAGCAGTACTTC. The chain employs TRBV30 and TRBJ2-7, with TRBD1 matching over 8 bases. This CDR3 has 13 residues. Germline CDR1 reads GTSNPN; CDR2 reads SVGIG (reference sequence). V was pared by 2 bases and J by 3 bases, with 3 bases of the junction left unmatched.